This T cell receptor beta chain was found in a study of T-cell reconstitution after alpha-beta-depleted transplantation in children. After removal of 8 bases from V and 3 bases from J, the junction contained 0 bases not matched to a gene. This CDR3 is built from 12 residues. Germline-derived CDR1 and CDR2 are ENHRY and SYGVKD. This clonotype was detected a few times. Using unique molecular identifiers, the investigators prepared the TCRbeta library. TCRdb re-called the PCR reads with MiXCR, one entry per CDR3 protein. The sample yields hundreds of thousands of distinct CDR3 sequences, 15% to 20% seen once.

Sequencing was performed on PBMCs from the stem cell graft donor, taken from the stem cell graft. The clonotype comes from a human donor who donated a stem cell graft to a child with acute myeloid leukemia. V gene TRBV10-3 combines with J gene TRBJ2-7; 11 positions agree with TRBD1. The DNA for the CDR3 is TGTGCCATCGGGACAGGGGGCTACGAGCAGTACGTC. This codes for CAIGTGGYEQYV.